This TCR beta chain was obtained from a study of T cell repertoires in cytomegalovirus infection. A few counts support this clonotype. As yet, its antigen is unknown. The CDR3 is made up of 16 amino acids. Germline V gives CDR1 LNHDA, CDR2 SQIVND (reference sequence). V was pared by 4 bases and J by 0 bases, with 6 bases of the junction left unmatched. One entry per CDR3 protein, called by TCRdb with MiXCR from the reads. The data show about 160,000 distinct CDR3 sequences, 20% to 25% seen once. The material was CD8+ T cells from cultured PBMCs, obtained from culture after CMV antigen stimulation. The chain combines TRBV19 with TRBJ1-3, with 7 bases aligning to TRBD1. The source is a human donor in good health (CMV status not recorded). Some clones in this sample may be carry-over from other donors' samples. CDR3 nucleotide sequence: TGTGCCAGTAGTACCGGGACAGCTTACTCTGGAAACACCATATATTTT. As protein: CASSTGTAYSGNTIYF.